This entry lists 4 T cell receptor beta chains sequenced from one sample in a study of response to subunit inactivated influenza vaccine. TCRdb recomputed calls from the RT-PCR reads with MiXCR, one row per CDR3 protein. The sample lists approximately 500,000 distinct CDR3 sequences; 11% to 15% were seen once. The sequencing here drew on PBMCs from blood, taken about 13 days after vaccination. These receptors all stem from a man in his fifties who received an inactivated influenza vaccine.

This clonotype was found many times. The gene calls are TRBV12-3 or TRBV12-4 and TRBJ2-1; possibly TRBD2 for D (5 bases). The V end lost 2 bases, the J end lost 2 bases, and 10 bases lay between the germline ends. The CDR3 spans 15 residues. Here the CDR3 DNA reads TGTGCCAGCAGTTTACGGAGGTCCGCCTACAATGAGCAGTTCTTC. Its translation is CASSLRRSAYNEQFF.

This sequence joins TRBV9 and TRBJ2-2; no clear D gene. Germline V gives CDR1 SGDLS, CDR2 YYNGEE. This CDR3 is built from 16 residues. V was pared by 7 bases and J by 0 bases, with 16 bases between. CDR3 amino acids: CASSQTWVANTGELFF. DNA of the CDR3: TGTGCCAGCTCTCAGACGTGGGTCGCGAACACCGGGGAGCTGTTTTTT.

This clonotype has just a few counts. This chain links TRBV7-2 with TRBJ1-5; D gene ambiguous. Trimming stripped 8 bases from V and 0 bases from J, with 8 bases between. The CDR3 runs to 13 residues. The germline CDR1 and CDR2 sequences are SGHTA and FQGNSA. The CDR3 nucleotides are TGTGCCAGCGCCAAAAATAGCAATCAGCCCCAGCATTTT. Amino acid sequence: CASAKNSNQPQHF. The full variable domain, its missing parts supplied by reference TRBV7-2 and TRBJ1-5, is GAGVSQSPSNKVTEKGKDVELRCDPISGHTALYWYRQSLGQGLEFLIYFQGNSAPDKSGLPSDRFSAERTGGSVSTLTIQRTQQEDSAVYLCASAKNSNQPQHFGDGTRLSIL.

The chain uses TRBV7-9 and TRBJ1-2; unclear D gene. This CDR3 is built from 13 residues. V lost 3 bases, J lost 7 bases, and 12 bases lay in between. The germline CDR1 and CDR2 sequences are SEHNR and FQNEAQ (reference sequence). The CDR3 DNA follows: TGTGCCAGCAGCTTTGAGCTGGGTACTGGCTACACCTTC. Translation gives CASSFELGTGYTF.